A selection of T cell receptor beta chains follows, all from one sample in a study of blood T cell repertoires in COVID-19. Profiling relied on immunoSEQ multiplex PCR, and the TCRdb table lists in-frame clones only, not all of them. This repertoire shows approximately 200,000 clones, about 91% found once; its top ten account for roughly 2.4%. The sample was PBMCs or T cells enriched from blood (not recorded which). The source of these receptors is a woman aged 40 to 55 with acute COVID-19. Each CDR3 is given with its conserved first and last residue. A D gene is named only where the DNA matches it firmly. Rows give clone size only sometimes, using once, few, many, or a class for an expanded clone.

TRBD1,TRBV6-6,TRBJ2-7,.,CASSLDRRHLELYEQYF,TGTGCCAGCAGTCTGGACAGGCGCCACCTCGAACTCTACGAGCAGTACTTC
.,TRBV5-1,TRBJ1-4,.,CASSLYSPNEKLFF,TGCGCCAGCAGCTTGTACTCCCCTAATGAAAAACTGTTTTTT
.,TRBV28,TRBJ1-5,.,CASSHRTRGKGQPQHF,TGTGCCAGCAGTCACAGGACAAGGGGGAAGGGTCAGCCCCAGCATTTT
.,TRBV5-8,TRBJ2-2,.,CASSLGRATGLGELFF,TGTGCCAGCAGCCTGGGGCGAGCGACGGGTCTCGGGGAGCTGTTTTTT
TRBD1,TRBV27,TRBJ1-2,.,CASKGQPGPYGYTF,TGTGCCAGCAAGGGACAGCCGGGCCCTTATGGCTACACCTTC
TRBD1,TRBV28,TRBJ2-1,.,CASRQDRRLTNEQFF,TGTGCCAGCAGACAGGACAGGAGACTAACCAATGAGCAGTTCTTC
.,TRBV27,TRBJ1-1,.,CASSFSRGNTEAFF,TGTGCCAGCAGTTTTAGCAGGGGAAACACTGAAGCTTTCTTT
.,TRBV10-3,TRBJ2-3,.,CAISPGQPHTQYF,TGTGCCATCAGCCCCGGACAACCCCATACGCAGTATTTT
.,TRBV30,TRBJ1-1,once,CAWSFTQATEAFF,TGTGCCTGGAGTTTTACACAGGCCACTGAAGCTTTCTTT
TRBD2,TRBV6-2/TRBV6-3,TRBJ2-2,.,CASSLAGGANTGELFF,TGTGCCAGCAGTCTAGCGGGAGGCGCGAACACCGGGGAGCTGTTTTTT
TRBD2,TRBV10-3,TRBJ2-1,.,CAISEEWNGREFF,TGTGCCATCAGTGAGGAGTGGAACGGGAGGGAGTTCTTC
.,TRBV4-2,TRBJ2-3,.,CASSQGPGLFTDTQYF,TGTGCCAGCAGCCAAGGTCCGGGACTTTTTACAGATACGCAGTATTTT
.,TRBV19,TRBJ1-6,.,CASSFGQYNSPLHF,TGTGCCAGTAGCTTCGGACAGTATAATTCACCCCTCCACTTT
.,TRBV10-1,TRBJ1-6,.,CASRRTAQPLYNSPLHF,TGCGCCAGCAGAAGGACAGCCCAACCTTTATATAATTCACCCCTCCACTTT
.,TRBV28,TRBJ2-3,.,CASTPRGLTDTQYF,TGTGCCAGCACCCCGCGGGGGCTCACAGATACGCAGTATTTT
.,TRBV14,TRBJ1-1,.,CASSQDQGSLNTEAFF,TGTGCCAGCAGCCAAGATCAGGGCAGTTTGAACACTGAAGCTTTCTTT
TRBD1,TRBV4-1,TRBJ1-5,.,CASSLTDRGSNQPQHF,TGCGCCAGCAGCCTGACCGACAGGGGTTCGAATCAGCCCCAGCATTTT
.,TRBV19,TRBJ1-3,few,CASRVQGGSGNTIYF,TGTGCCAGTAGAGTTCAGGGAGGCTCTGGAAACACCATATATTTT
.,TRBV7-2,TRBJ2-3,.,CASSPYTDTQYF,TGTGCCAGCAGCCCGTACACAGATACGCAGTATTTT
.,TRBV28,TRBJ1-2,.,CATTVLRGHGYTF,TGTGCCACCACCGTCTTAAGGGGTCATGGCTACACCTTC
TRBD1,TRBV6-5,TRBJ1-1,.,CASSRDRAAEAFF,TGTGCCAGCAGCCGAGACAGGGCAGCTGAAGCTTTCTTT
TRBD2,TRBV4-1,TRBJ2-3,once,CASSQLLAGLGTDTQYF,TGCGCCAGCAGCCAGCTCCTAGCGGGGTTAGGTACAGATACGCAGTATTTT
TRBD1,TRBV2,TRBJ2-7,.,CASSITGTGRYEQYF,TGTGCCAGCAGCATAACGGGGACAGGCAGGTACGAGCAGTACTTC
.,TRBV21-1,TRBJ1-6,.,CASSNKGRLAGGGNSPLHF,TGTGCCAGCAGCAATAAGGGACGGCTCGCGGGGGGTGGGAATTCACCCCTCCACTTT
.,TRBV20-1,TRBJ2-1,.,CSPIGGAEQFF,TGCAGTCCTATCGGAGGAGCTGAGCAGTTCTTC
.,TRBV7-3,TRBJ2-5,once,CASSSVVGETQYF,TGTGCCAGCAGCTCTGTAGTCGGGGAGACCCAGTACTTC
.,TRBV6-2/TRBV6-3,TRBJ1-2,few,CASSSPTLAFYGYTF,TGTGCCAGCAGTTCCCCGACACTTGCCTTCTATGGCTACACCTTC
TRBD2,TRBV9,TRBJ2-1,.,CASSALAGGNEQFF,TGTGCCAGCAGCGCCTTAGCGGGGGGGAATGAGCAGTTCTTC
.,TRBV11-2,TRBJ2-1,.,CASSPLGGRGYNEQFF,TGTGCCAGCAGCCCCCTAGGGGGGAGGGGGTACAATGAGCAGTTCTTC
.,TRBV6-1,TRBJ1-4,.,CASSELGRSEKLFF,TGTGCCAGCAGTGAATTGGGGCGGAGTGAAAAACTGTTTTTT
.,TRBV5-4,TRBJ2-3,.,CASSLASTSTDTQYF,TGTGCCAGCAGCTTGGCTAGCACCAGCACAGATACGCAGTATTTT
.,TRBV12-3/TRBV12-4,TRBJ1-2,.,CASSFGGYSGYTF,TGTGCCAGCAGTTTTGGGGGGTACTCTGGCTACACCTTC
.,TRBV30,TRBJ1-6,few,CAWSVLGGTSPLHF,TGTGCCTGGAGTGTACTCGGGGGTACCTCACCCCTCCACTTT
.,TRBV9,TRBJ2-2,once,CASSVEGRETGELFF,TGTGCCAGCAGCGTAGAAGGGAGAGAAACCGGGGAGCTGTTTTTT
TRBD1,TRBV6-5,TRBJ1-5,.,CASTTFTGGNQPQHF,TGTGCCAGCACTACCTTTACAGGGGGGAATCAGCCCCAGCATTTT
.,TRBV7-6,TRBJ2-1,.,CASSPVFEGESNEQFF,TGTGCCAGCAGCCCTGTATTCGAGGGCGAGAGCAATGAGCAGTTCTTC
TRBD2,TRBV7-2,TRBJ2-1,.,CASSTSGRAYNEQFF,TGTGCCAGCAGCACGAGCGGGAGGGCCTACAATGAGCAGTTCTTC
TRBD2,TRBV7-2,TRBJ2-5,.,CASSLGTSGRRLGSAQYF,TGTGCCAGCAGCTTAGGGACTAGCGGGAGGAGGCTGGGGAGTGCCCAGTACTTC
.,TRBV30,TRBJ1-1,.,CAWSARRNTEAFF,TGTGCCTGGAGTGCCCGCAGGAACACTGAAGCTTTCTTT
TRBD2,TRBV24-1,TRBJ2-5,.,CATSDHVTSGGTGETQYF,TGTGCCACCAGTGATCATGTCACTAGCGGGGGGACGGGGGAGACCCAGTACTTC
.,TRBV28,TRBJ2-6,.,CASSLPRSGANVLTF,TGTGCCAGCAGTTTACCCCGGTCTGGGGCCAACGTCCTGACTTTC
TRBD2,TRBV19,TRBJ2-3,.,CASSVAGVEDTQYF,TGTGCCAGTAGTGTAGCGGGAGTAGAAGATACGCAGTATTTT
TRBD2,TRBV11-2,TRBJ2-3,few,CASSPGTSGGATDTQYF,TGTGCCAGCAGCCCGGGGACTAGCGGGGGGGCCACAGATACGCAGTATTTT
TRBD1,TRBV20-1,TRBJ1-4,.,CSASLQGGPNEKLFF,TGCAGTGCTAGTCTACAGGGGGGGCCTAATGAAAAACTGTTTTTT
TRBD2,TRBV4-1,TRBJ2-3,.,CASSQESSGGAVNTQYF,TGCGCCAGCAGCCAAGAGTCGTCGGGGGGGGCGGTAAATACGCAGTATTTT
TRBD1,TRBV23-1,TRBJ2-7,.,CASSQTANDGTGLVSYEQYF,TGCGCCAGCAGTCAAACTGCCAACGACGGGACAGGCCTCGTCTCCTACGAGCAGTACTTC
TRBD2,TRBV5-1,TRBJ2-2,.,CASSPGLAGVNTGELFF,TGCGCCAGCAGCCCGGGACTAGCGGGAGTAAACACCGGGGAGCTGTTTTTT
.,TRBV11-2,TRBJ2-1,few,CASSSELVLGNEQFF,TGTGCCAGCAGCTCCGAATTAGTCCTAGGCAATGAGCAGTTCTTC
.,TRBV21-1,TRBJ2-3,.,CASSKVPSGQLSNTDTQYF,TGTGCCAGCAGCAAAGTACCCTCGGGACAGCTATCCAACACAGATACGCAGTATTTT
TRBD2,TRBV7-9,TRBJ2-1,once,CASSLGAGIYNEQFF,TGTGCCAGCAGCTTAGGAGCGGGAATCTACAATGAGCAGTTCTTC
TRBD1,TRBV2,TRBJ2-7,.,CASSDLGQSREQYF,TGTGCCAGCAGTGACCTGGGACAGTCTCGCGAGCAGTACTTC
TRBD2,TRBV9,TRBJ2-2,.,CASSGSGRARPGELFF,TGTGCCAGCAGCGGAAGCGGGAGGGCCCGTCCCGGGGAGCTGTTTTTT
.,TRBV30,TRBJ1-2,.,CAWTSSVFFGYTF,TGTGCCTGGACCTCGTCCGTGTTCTTTGGCTACACCTTC
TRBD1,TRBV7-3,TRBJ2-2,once,CASSLTGTGRNTGELFF,TGTGCCAGCAGCTTAACGGGGACAGGGAGGAACACCGGGGAGCTGTTTTTT
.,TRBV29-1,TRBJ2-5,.,CSVDSRGGETQYF,TGCAGCGTTGACTCCCGGGGAGGCGAGACCCAGTACTTC